The source of this T cell receptor (beta chain) is a study of blood T cell repertoires in COVID-19. This table comes from immunoSEQ multiplex PCR, and its TCRdb copy is limited to in-frame clones, with some not included. The repertoire includes approximately 250,000 clones, 84% of them detected once, and around 2.5% sits in the top ten. The CDR3 totals 17 residues. CDR1 SQVTM and CDR2 ANQGSEA come from the germline V gene. V lost 4 bases to trimming and J lost 0 bases; unmatched junction nucleotides: 12. The source of this sequence is a man aged 35 to 55 who had recovered from COVID-19. Sequencing input: peripheral blood. This chain connects TRBV29-1 to TRBJ2-3; 8 bases agree with TRBD1. CDR3 sequence (DNA): TGCAGCGTTGGCCGAGGACAGGGACGCTCTAGCACAGATACGCAGTATTTT. It encodes CSVGRGQGRSSTDTQYF.